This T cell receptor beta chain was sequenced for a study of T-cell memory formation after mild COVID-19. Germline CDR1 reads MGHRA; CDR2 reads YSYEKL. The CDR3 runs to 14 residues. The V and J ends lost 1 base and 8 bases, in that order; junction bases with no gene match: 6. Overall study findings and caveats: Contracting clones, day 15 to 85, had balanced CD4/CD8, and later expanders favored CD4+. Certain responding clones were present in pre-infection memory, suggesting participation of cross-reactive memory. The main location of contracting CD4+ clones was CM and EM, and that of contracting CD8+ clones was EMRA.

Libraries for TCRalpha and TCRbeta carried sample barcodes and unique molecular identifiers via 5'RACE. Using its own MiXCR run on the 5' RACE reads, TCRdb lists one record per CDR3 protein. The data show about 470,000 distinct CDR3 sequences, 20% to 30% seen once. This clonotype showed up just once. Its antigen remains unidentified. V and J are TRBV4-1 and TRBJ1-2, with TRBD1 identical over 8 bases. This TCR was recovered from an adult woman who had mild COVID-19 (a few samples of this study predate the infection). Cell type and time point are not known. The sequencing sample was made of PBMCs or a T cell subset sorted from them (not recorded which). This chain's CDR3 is CASSQVADRAGYTF. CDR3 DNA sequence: TGCGCCAGCAGCCAAGTTGCGGACAGGGCCGGCTACACCTTC.